The following is a T cell receptor beta chain sequence with its context. The antigen is not known. The data were taken from a study of T cell responses to AZD1222 COVID-19 vaccine. Whole-study results and caveats: Just six AZD1222 recipients were seropositive at baseline.

In germline, CDR1 is MRHNA, CDR2 SNTAGT. The CDR3 is 11 amino acids. The ends were cut back, 8 bases at V and 4 bases at J, with 8 bases in the middle. Sequencing was performed with immunoSEQ multiplex PCR; in TCRdb, only in-frame clones are kept and a portion is missing. The sample holds 90,000 to 150,000 clones, under 90% seen once. The chain couples TRBV6-4 to TRBJ1-2; D remains unclear. Sequences were derived from peripheral blood, sampled on day 0 of AZD1222 vaccination. This TCR came from an adult in good health. In nucleotides, the CDR3 is TGTGCCAGCGGCTCATCCTATGGCTACACCTTC. This translates into CASGSSYGYTF.